What follows are 30 T cell receptor beta chains derived from one specimen sequenced in a study of T-cell reconstitution after alpha-beta-depleted transplantation in children. Unique molecular identifiers were incorporated into the prepared TCRbeta library. From the PCR reads, TCRdb called clonotypes with MiXCR, one entry per CDR3 protein. Of about 980,000 distinct CDR3 sequences listed, less than 30% are singletons. The sequencing used PBMCs, mostly from graft donor cells, collected 360 days after TCRalphabeta/CD19-depleted stem cell transplant. The receptor set was obtained from a boy younger than two who had a stem cell transplant for SCID, so the T cells may come from the graft donor.

This sequence joins TRBV6-6 and TRBJ2-1, with a tentative D call TRBD2 (5 bases). Germline-derived CDR1 and CDR2 are MNHNY and SVGAGI (reference sequence). V lost 2 bases, J lost 12 bases, and 14 bases lay in between. The CDR3 covers 13 residues. CDR3 DNA sequence: TGTGCCAGCAGTTACACTAGTGTGGAGGCGCAGTTCTTC. Translating gives CASSYTSVEAQFF.

This clonotype was seen a few times. The rearrangement joins TRBV5-1 to TRBJ1-1, with 9 bases lining up with TRBD1. The CDR3 has 17 amino acids. The ends lost 4 bases at V and 1 base at J; junction bases unmatched: 11. Germline values: CDR1 SGHRS, CDR2 YFSETQ. The CDR3 loop is CASSPSPGTGKNTEAFF. The CDR3 nucleotides read TGCGCCAGCAGCCCTAGTCCCGGGACAGGGAAGAACACTGAAGCTTTCTTT.

This clonotype has at least ten counts. The chain recombines TRBV25-1 with TRBJ2-3, with D tentatively TRBD1 (5 bases). This CDR3 has 13 residues. CDR1 is MGHDK and CDR2 is SYGVNS in the germline V gene. V shed 9 bases and J shed 0 bases, with 10 bases lying between them. CDR3 loop: CASRQISTDTQYF. The CDR3, as DNA: TGTGCCAGTAGACAGATTAGCACAGATACGCAGTATTTT.

The V and J genes are TRBV20-1 and TRBJ1-1; 10 nucleotides match TRBD1. Germline V gene sequence: CDR1 DFQATT, CDR2 SNEGSKA (reference sequence). Trimming cost V 5 bases and J 10 bases; bases outside gene matches: 10. The CDR3 loop spans 13 amino acids. The DNA of the CDR3 is TGCAGTGCTCGGACAGGGGGAGGAATCTCAGCTTTCTTT. Residues: CSARTGGGISAFF.

This sequence joins TRBV2 and TRBJ1-5; a possible D gene is TRBD1 (6 bases). Looked up from germline, CDR1 is SNHLY and CDR2 is FYNNEI. The CDR3 has 17 amino acids. V was shortened by 10 bases and J by 3 bases, with 25 bases between the two germline ends. CDR3 nucleotide sequence: TGTGCCAATACAGGGAGTCCCCTGTCACATCACAATCAGCCCCAGCATTTT. This gives the protein CANTGSPLSHHNQPQHF. The whole variable domain, remainder taken from reference TRBV2 and TRBJ1-5, is EPEVTQTPSHQVTQMGQEVILRCVPISNHLYFYWYRQILGQKVEFLVSFYNNEISEKSEIFDDQFSVERPDGSNFTLKIRSTKLEDSAMYFCANTGSPLSHHNQPQHFGDGTRLSIL.

This clonotype was counted only a few times. The chain has TRBV5-1 and TRBJ2-5; TRBD2 matches 7 bases. Germline values: CDR1 SGHRS, CDR2 YFSETQ. J lost 3 bases, V lost 4 bases, and 3 bases had no gene match. The CDR3 has 13 residues. The chain's CDR3 is CASSVLAEETQYF. For the CDR3, the DNA is TGCGCCAGCAGCGTTCTAGCGGAAGAGACCCAGTACTTC. Variable domain in full (rest from reference TRBV5-1 and TRBJ2-5): KAGVTQTPRYLIKTRGQQVTLSCSPISGHRSVSWYQQTPGQGLQFLFEYFSETQRNKGNFPGRFSGRQFSNSRSEMNVSTLELGDSALYLCASSVLAEETQYFGPGTRLLVL.

The J gene is TRBJ2-5, the V gene TRBV20-1, with a weak D call TRBD2 (5 bases). V was trimmed by 0 bases and J by 3 bases, leaving 14 bases between them. This CDR3 has 15 residues. Germline V gene sequence: CDR1 DFQATT, CDR2 SNEGSKA (reference sequence). For the CDR3, the DNA is TGCAGTGCTAGAGATGGCGGGCGGGCTGAAGAGACCCAGTACTTC. Translation gives CSARDGGRAEETQYF.

This clonotype was counted a few times. The rearrangement links TRBV27 to TRBJ2-2, with no clear D. The CDR3 spans 14 residues. V gave up 3 bases and J gave up 4 bases, with 9 bases separating them. The germline CDR1 and CDR2 sequences are MNHEY and SMNVEV (reference sequence). The CDR3 DNA reads as TGTGCCAGCAGTTTTGGAACCCTCACCGGGGAGCTGTTTTTT. Its translation is CASSFGTLTGELFF.

V and J are TRBV9 and TRBJ2-1; D gene ambiguous. Per germline, CDR1 SGDLS and CDR2 YYNGEE. The CDR3 runs to 13 residues. V was shortened by 5 bases and J by 16 bases, with 22 bases between the two germline ends. The chain's CDR3 is CASSADVKGTHFF. The CDR3 nucleotides are TGTGCCAGCAGTGCCGACGTTAAGGGTACACACTTCTTC. The whole variable domain, filled in from reference TRBV9 and TRBJ2-1, reads DSGVTQTPKHLITATGQRVTLRCSPRSGDLSVYWYQQSLDQGLQFLIQYYNGEERAKGNILERFSAQQFPDLHSELNLSSLELGDSALYFCASSADVKGTHFFGPGTRLTVL.

A few counts support this clonotype. The V and J genes are TRBV12-3 or TRBV12-4 and TRBJ1-2, with TRBD1 matching over 8 bases. J lost 2 bases, V lost 4 bases, and 15 bases had no gene match. The CDR3 totals 18 residues. The CDR3 protein is CASSSRRPGQEVNYGYTF. CDR3 DNA: TGTGCCAGCAGTTCCCGGCGACCGGGACAGGAAGTCAACTATGGCTACACCTTC.

This clonotype was picked up a small number of times. V and J are TRBV3-1 and TRBJ2-7, with a weak D call TRBD1 (5 bases). Trimming took 1 base from V and 2 from J, leaving 9 bases between them. The CDR3 spans 14 residues. Looked up from germline, CDR1 is LGHDT and CDR2 is YNNKEL (reference sequence). CDR3 nucleotide sequence: TGTGCCAGCAGCCAAGTCGCAGGGCCCTACGAGCAGTACTTC. It encodes CASSQVAGPYEQYF.

The sample holds a few counts of this clonotype. The chain recombines TRBV28 with TRBJ2-1; 9 bases are shared with TRBD2. CDR3 size: 18 residues. V shed 3 bases, J shed 7 bases, and the junction held 16 bases outside the gene matches. Germline V gene sequence: CDR1 MDHEN, CDR2 SYDVKM. The CDR3: CASSLWGTSIDLGNEQFF. Written as DNA, the CDR3 is TGTGCCAGCAGTTTGTGGGGGACTAGCATTGACTTGGGGAATGAGCAGTTCTTC.

This sequence joins TRBV25-1 and TRBJ1-1; D gene ambiguous. The germline gives CDR1 MGHDK, CDR2 SYGVNS. The V end lost 0 bases, the J end lost 2 bases, and 10 bases lay between the germline ends. The CDR3 covers 15 residues. The CDR3 DNA reads as TGTGCCAGCAGTGAATATAGGGCGGGCAACACTGAAGCTTTCTTT. Its translation is CASSEYRAGNTEAFF.

CDR3 sequence: CASSYVVAGGGYTF. The CDR3 bases are TGTGCCAGCAGTTATGTAGTCGCGGGAGGTGGCTACACCTTC. The chain uses TRBV6-5 and TRBJ1-2; D remains unclear. CDR3 length: 14 amino acids. CDR1 is MNHEY and CDR2 is SVGAGI in the germline V gene. V was trimmed by 3 bases and J by 7 bases, leaving 15 bases between them.

The chain carries TRBV6-5 and TRBJ2-1, with 9 positions matching TRBD2. Germline values: CDR1 MNHEY, CDR2 SVGAGI. This CDR3 contains 19 residues. V dropped 3 bases and J dropped 8; count of bases not matched to a gene: 20. The CDR3 coding sequence is TGTGCCAGCAGTTATCCCCCTACGGCGGGGGGGCGGAACCTCGATGAGCAGTTCTTC. Protein sequence: CASSYPPTAGGRNLDEQFF.

This clonotype was detected ten times or more. The chain has TRBV10-2 and TRBJ2-2, with 12 bases fitting TRBD1. Germline V CDR1 and CDR2: WSHSY, SAAADI. Losses at the gene ends were 7 bases for V and 5 bases for J; bases not matched to a gene: 11. This CDR3 contains 17 residues. CDR3 nucleotides: TGCGCCAGCACCAGAGGCCGGGACAGGGGGCGTACCGGGGAGCTGTTTTTT. Protein: CASTRGRDRGRTGELFF.

This clonotype was counted at least ten times. The rearrangement uses TRBV5-1 and TRBJ2-2; TRBD2 is a possible D gene (5 bases). Deletions cut 4 bases from V and 2 bases from J, with 15 bases between. Germline loops: CDR1 SGHRS, CDR2 YFSETQ. This CDR3 region has 16 residues. The CDR3 nucleotides are TGCGCCAGCAGCCCCGAACGGAGGACTAACACCGGGGAGCTGTTTTTT. Protein product: CASSPERRTNTGELFF.

A few counts support this clonotype. The V gene is TRBV6-5, the J gene TRBJ1-2; D gene ambiguous. Germline-derived CDR1 and CDR2 are MNHEY and SVGAGI. The ends were cut back, 3 bases at V and 5 bases at J, with 10 bases in the middle. The CDR3 runs 13 residues. For the CDR3, the DNA is TGTGCCAGCAGTTATAATTCTGGGTATGGCTACACCTTC. This encodes CASSYNSGYGYTF.

This chain links TRBV6-2 or TRBV6-3 with TRBJ2-2, with D unclear. V lost 0 bases to trimming and J lost 7 bases, with 6 bases between them. This CDR3 has 13 amino acids. Germline V gene data show CDR1 as MNHEY and CDR2 as SVGEGT. DNA of the CDR3: TGTGCCAGCAGTTACTCGAGGAGCGGGGAGCTGTTTTTT. Its translation: CASSYSRSGELFF.

The rearrangement links TRBV6-5 to TRBJ2-7; TRBD1 might be the D (5 bases). Germline assignment: CDR1 MNHEY and CDR2 SVGAGI. This CDR3 region has 14 residues. The V gene lost 2 bases and the J gene lost 3 bases, with 11 bases spanning the gap. The CDR3 protein is CASSYGPQGYEQYF. The CDR3 DNA is TGTGCCAGCAGTTACGGTCCCCAGGGCTACGAGCAGTACTTC.

The chain links TRBV12-3 or TRBV12-4 to TRBJ2-7, with D tentatively TRBD1 (6 bases). V lost 2 bases, J lost 2 bases, and 13 bases lay in between. This CDR3 contains 15 residues. The CDR3 region has the DNA TGTGCCAGCAGTTTACGGTCTGGACAGCCCTACGAGCAGTACTTC. It translates to CASSLRSGQPYEQYF.

The CDR3 region has the DNA TGCAGTGCTAATTTACTAGCGGACCAAGAGACCCAGTACTTC. It specifies CSANLLADQETQYF. This sequence joins TRBV20-1 and TRBJ2-5; 8 bases align to TRBD2. Per germline, CDR1 DFQATT and CDR2 SNEGSKA (reference sequence). Trimming at V came to 4 bases and at J to 0 bases, leaving 4 bases not matched to a gene. CDR3 length: 14 amino acids.

V gene TRBV27 combines with J gene TRBJ2-1; TRBD2 aligns across 10 bases. CDR3 size: 15 residues. V was pared by 6 bases and J by 1 base, with 3 bases of the junction left unmatched. The germline CDR1 and CDR2 sequences are MNHEY and SMNVEV (reference sequence). CDR3 in DNA: TGTGCCAGCAGCATAGCGGGGGGTTCCTACAATGAGCAGTTCTTC. Translated, it gives CASSIAGGSYNEQFF.

The chain joins TRBV14 to TRBJ2-7; no firm D call. Germline CDR1 reads SGHDN; CDR2 reads FVKESK. CDR3 length: 12 residues. With 1 base removed from V and 4 bases from J, the gap between germline ends came to 5 bases. CDR3 DNA: TGTGCCAGCAGCCAAGTAAAGTACGAGCAGTACTTC. Translation gives CASSQVKYEQYF.

This clonotype turned up a few times. The chain joins TRBV12-3 or TRBV12-4 to TRBJ2-5, with TRBD2 identical over 13 bases. The CDR3 covers 17 residues. The V segment lost 4 bases and the J segment 3 bases; nucleotides outside the gene matches: 8. CDR3 in amino acids: CASSYDLGLAGEETQYF. DNA of the CDR3: TGTGCCAGCAGTTACGATCTCGGACTAGCGGGGGAAGAGACCCAGTACTTC.

The J gene is TRBJ2-1, the V gene TRBV27; D ambiguous. The V and J ends lost 5 bases and 8 bases respectively, with 13 bases between them. The CDR3 is 13 amino acids. Germline CDR1 reads MNHEY; CDR2 reads SMNVEV (reference sequence). This CDR3 reads CASSPRSLHEQFF. The CDR3 DNA reads as TGTGCCAGCAGTCCCCGATCTTTGCATGAGCAGTTCTTC.

The chain uses TRBV12-3 or TRBV12-4 and TRBJ2-3; the D gene is possibly TRBD2 (6 bases). The CDR3 is 14 amino acids. The ends were cut back, 7 bases at V and 0 bases at J, with 11 bases in the middle. The CDR3 reads CASTLGGSTDTQYF. Here the CDR3 DNA reads TGTGCCAGCACCCTGGGGGGAAGCACAGATACGCAGTATTTT.

The chain employs TRBV20-1 and TRBJ1-1; 10 bases line up with TRBD1. Trimming at V came to 1 base and at J to 1 base, leaving 27 bases not matched to a gene. Germline CDR1 reads DFQATT; CDR2 reads SNEGSKA (reference sequence). The CDR3 runs 23 residues. CDR3 nucleotide sequence: TGCAGTGCTAGAGCTCCGTCCTGGACAGGGGGATTGTGGGTACGATTTCGGAACACTGAAGCTTTCTTT. Amino acids: CSARAPSWTGGLWVRFRNTEAFF.

This chain connects TRBV15 to TRBJ2-7, with a tentative D call TRBD2 (6 bases). The ends were cut back, 5 bases at V and 1 base at J, with 12 bases in the middle. Germline lookup yields CDR1 LNHNV and CDR2 YYDKDF (reference sequence). The CDR3 spans 14 residues. The CDR3 region is CATSEGLISYEQYF. CDR3 coding DNA: TGTGCCACCAGCGAGGGACTGATATCCTACGAGCAGTACTTC.

V gene TRBV6-5 combines with J gene TRBJ2-1; D remains unclear. The CDR3 runs to 17 residues. Trimming removed 4 bases at V and 1 base at J, with 17 bases between. Germline V lookup: CDR1 MNHEY, CDR2 SVGAGI. The CDR3 is CASSLSRLGWSYNEQFF. Here the CDR3 DNA reads TGTGCCAGCAGTTTATCTCGTCTAGGATGGTCCTACAATGAGCAGTTCTTC.